This TCR beta chain emerged from a study of blood T cells in healthy people across ages. Looking at the study overall: Through template switching, about one barcoded beta molecule was captured per two T cells, as measured in model experiments.

Next came a second PCR, run for roughly 6 to 11 cycles, which used a sample-barcoded 5' primer along with a J-beta primer mix. TCRdb analysed the 5' RACE reads with MiXCR anew, one entry per CDR3 protein. The sample yields some 1.4 million distinct CDR3 sequences, roughly 40% seen once. Trimming stripped 0 bases from V and 5 bases from J, with 22 bases between. From germline, CDR1 is LGHDT and CDR2 YNNKEL (reference sequence). This CDR3 region has 18 residues. This clonotype turned up a few times. The specimen was blood. This chain uses TRBV3-1 with TRBJ2-5; D might be TRBD2 (6 bases). The origin of this receptor is a woman younger than 30 in good health. The CDR3 nucleotides are TGTGCCAGCAGCCAAGACCTTCCCCTAGCGCCCTACGGTGAGACCCAGTACTTC. Protein sequence: CASSQDLPLAPYGETQYF.